Listed below are T cell receptor beta chains from one sample, sequenced in a study of post-analysis software for immune sequencing data. TCRdb reprocessed the PCR reads with MiXCR, giving one entry per CDR3 protein. The table includes some 700,000 distinct CDR3 sequences, 55% to 70% detected once. The sample was blood. These TCRs come from a girl aged 2-10 years with multiple sclerosis. Both conserved end residues are part of each CDR3. A D gene is named only where the DNA matches it firmly. The listing skips clone size in some rows; elsewhere it reads once, few, many or a size class.

CDR3 DNA	CDR3 protein	D gene	clone size	V gene	J gene
TGCGCCAGCAGCTTGGAAGGTTGGGTCCCCTACAATGAGCAGTTCTTC	CASSLEGWVPYNEQFF	.	few	TRBV5-1	TRBJ2-1
TGTGCCAGCAGCCCTGAGGCGAGGGGAGCCTACGAGCAGTACTTC	CASSPEARGAYEQYF	.	.	TRBV7-6	TRBJ2-7
TGCAGTGCTGTTACTAGACGGGGCCAAGAGACCCAGTACTTC	CSAVTRRGQETQYF	.	.	TRBV20-1	TRBJ2-5
TGCAGTGCTAGTAACCTAGCGGGAGGGACCCATGAGCAGTTCTTC	CSASNLAGGTHEQFF	TRBD2	.	TRBV20-1	TRBJ2-1
TGTGCCAGCAGGGCCGGGAGAACAGATACCCAGTATTTT	CASRAGRTDTQYF	.	.	TRBV27	TRBJ2-3
TGTGCCAGCAGCCAAGGAAGCTCTGGGGCCAACGTCCTGACTTTC	CASSQGSSGANVLTF	.	.	TRBV14	TRBJ2-6
TGTGCCAGCAGTGCCCGTCTAGCGCGCATGAGGGAGACCCAGTACTTC	CASSARLARMRETQYF	.	few	TRBV12-3/TRBV12-4	TRBJ2-5
TGTGCCAGCTCGATGGGGGCGCAGGACTATGGCTACACCTTC	CASSMGAQDYGYTF	.	few	TRBV7-9	TRBJ1-2
TGCGCCAGCGGCACCGGGACAGGGGCTGAAGCTTTCTTT	CASGTGTGAEAFF	TRBD1	.	TRBV5-1	TRBJ1-1
TGTGCCAGCAGCTTAGAATCAGCTAGCGGGGGGTCCTACGAGCAGTACTTC	CASSLESASGGSYEQYF	TRBD2	few	TRBV11-3	TRBJ2-7
TGTGCCAGCAGTTACCCCGAGAGTGGGAAGCGCTACGAGCAGTACTTC	CASSYPESGKRYEQYF	.	.	TRBV6-2/TRBV6-3	TRBJ2-7
TGTGCCAGCAGCTTAGCGCACGGGGCAGGGACGTTCTACGAGCAGTACTTC	CASSLAHGAGTFYEQYF	.	.	TRBV7-2	TRBJ2-7
TGTGCCAGCACTCCACGGACTAGAGGGGGAGATGAGCAGTTCTTC	CASTPRTRGGDEQFF	.	few	TRBV12-3/TRBV12-4	TRBJ2-1
TGTGCCAGCAGCCAAGAGGGGGCACCTGAAGCTTTCTTT	CASSQEGAPEAFF	.	.	TRBV3-1	TRBJ1-1
TGCGCCAGCAGCTTGGGTCTCTCGGGAAGCAGCTCCTACGAGCAGTACTTC	CASSLGLSGSSSYEQYF	.	once	TRBV5-1	TRBJ2-7
TGTGCCAGCAGCTTCGGACTAGCGGGAGGTCCACGGCATGAGCAGTTCTTC	CASSFGLAGGPRHEQFF	TRBD2	.	TRBV13	TRBJ2-1
TGTGCCAGCAGTCTGGACGCCGCTAATGAGCAGTTCTTC	CASSLDAANEQFF	.	few	TRBV25-1	TRBJ2-1
TGTGCCAGCCGCCTAGCGGAAGAGACCCAGTACTTC	CASRLAEETQYF	TRBD2	.	TRBV3-1	TRBJ2-5
TGTGCCACCGCGTATTGGACTAGCGGGAGAGGGTACGAGCAGTACTTC	CATAYWTSGRGYEQYF	TRBD2	few	TRBV28	TRBJ2-7
TGTGCCAGCAGCCAGAAACTAGCGGGGGGCCACAATGAGCAGTTCTTC	CASSQKLAGGHNEQFF	TRBD2	once	TRBV3-1	TRBJ2-1
TGTGCCAGCACTCCCACCGGGACGGAGAATTCACCCCTCCACTTT	CASTPTGTENSPLHF	.	.	TRBV7-9	TRBJ1-6
TGTGCCAGCAGCGTAGCGAGGGGCACTGAAGCTTTCTTT	CASSVARGTEAFF	.	.	TRBV9	TRBJ1-1
TGCGCCAGCAGCTCCCCGGGACAGGGGGCCATGAGTCCCTACGAGCAGTACTTC	CASSSPGQGAMSPYEQYF	TRBD1	.	TRBV5-1	TRBJ2-7
TGTGCCACCTCCCGCCAGGCGTATACGCAGTATTTT	CATSRQAYTQYF	.	few	TRBV12-3/TRBV12-4	TRBJ2-3
TGTGCCAGCAGCTTAGGCTCCCGGGCCATCAACACAGATACGCAGTATTTT	CASSLGSRAINTDTQYF	.	.	TRBV7-2	TRBJ2-3
TGTGCCTGGAGTGGAGTCGGGGGATCAAACCAAGAGACCCAGTACTTC	CAWSGVGGSNQETQYF	.	.	TRBV30	TRBJ2-5
TGTGCCAGGGCTGGACAGAACAATGAGCAGTTCTTC	CARAGQNNEQFF	.	few	TRBV2	TRBJ2-1
TGCAGCTCCCTAGGGGGACAGGGGCACACAGATACGCAGTATTTT	CSSLGGQGHTDTQYF	TRBD1	.	TRBV29-1	TRBJ2-3
TGTGCCAGCAGTTACTCGGCAGGCTATAATCAGCCCCAGCATTTT	CASSYSAGYNQPQHF	.	.	TRBV6-6	TRBJ1-5
TGTGCCGGCAGCTTGATTCCAGGACCCGGGACAACAAACATTCAGTACTTC	CAGSLIPGPGTTNIQYF	.	.	TRBV5-6	TRBJ2-4
TGTACCAGCAACGCCAAACAGGGCAGCTACACCTTC	CTSNAKQGSYTF	.	once	TRBV11-2	TRBJ1-2
TGTGCCAGCAGTTACCAAGTAGGACAGGGGGACACTGAAGCTTTCTTT	CASSYQVGQGDTEAFF	TRBD1	.	TRBV12-3/TRBV12-4	TRBJ1-1
TGTGCCAGCAGTCGATACGGGGGTCCGTCAAGCTACAATGAGCAGTTCTTC	CASSRYGGPSSYNEQFF	.	.	TRBV11-2	TRBJ2-1